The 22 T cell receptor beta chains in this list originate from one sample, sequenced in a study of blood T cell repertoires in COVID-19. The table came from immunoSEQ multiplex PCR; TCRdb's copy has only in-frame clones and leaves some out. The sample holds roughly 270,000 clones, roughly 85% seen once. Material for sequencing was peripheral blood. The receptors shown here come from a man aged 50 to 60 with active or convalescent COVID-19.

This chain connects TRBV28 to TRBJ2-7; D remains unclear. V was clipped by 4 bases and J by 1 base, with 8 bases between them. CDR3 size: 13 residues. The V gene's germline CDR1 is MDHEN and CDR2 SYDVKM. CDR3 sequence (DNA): TGTGCCAGCAGTTCTCTCTATTCCTACGAGCAGTACTTC. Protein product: CASSSLYSYEQYF.

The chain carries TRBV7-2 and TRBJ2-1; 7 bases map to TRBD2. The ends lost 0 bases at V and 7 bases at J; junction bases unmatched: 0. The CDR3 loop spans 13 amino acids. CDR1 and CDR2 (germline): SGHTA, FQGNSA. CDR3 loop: CASSLARENEQFF. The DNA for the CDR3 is TGTGCCAGCAGCTTAGCGCGGGAGAATGAGCAGTTCTTC.

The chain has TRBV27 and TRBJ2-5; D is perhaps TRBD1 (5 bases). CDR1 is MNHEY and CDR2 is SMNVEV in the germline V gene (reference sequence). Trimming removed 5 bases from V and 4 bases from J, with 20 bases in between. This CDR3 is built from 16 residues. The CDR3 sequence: CASSPIGQGGAETQYF. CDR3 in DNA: TGTGCCAGCAGTCCCATCGGTCAGGGTGGGGCAGAGACCCAGTACTTC.

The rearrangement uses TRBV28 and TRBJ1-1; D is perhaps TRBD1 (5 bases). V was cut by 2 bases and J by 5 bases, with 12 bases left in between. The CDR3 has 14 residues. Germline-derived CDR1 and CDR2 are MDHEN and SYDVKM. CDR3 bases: TGTGCCAGCAGTTTACCCAGGGTTGGGACTGAAGCTTTCTTT. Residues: CASSLPRVGTEAFF.

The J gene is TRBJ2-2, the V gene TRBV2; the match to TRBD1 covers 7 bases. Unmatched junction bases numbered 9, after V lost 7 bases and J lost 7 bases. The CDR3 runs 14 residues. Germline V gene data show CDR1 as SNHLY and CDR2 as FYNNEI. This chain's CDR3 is CASIMDRTGGELFF. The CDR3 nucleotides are TGTGCCAGCATCATGGACAGGACCGGCGGGGAGCTGTTTTTT.

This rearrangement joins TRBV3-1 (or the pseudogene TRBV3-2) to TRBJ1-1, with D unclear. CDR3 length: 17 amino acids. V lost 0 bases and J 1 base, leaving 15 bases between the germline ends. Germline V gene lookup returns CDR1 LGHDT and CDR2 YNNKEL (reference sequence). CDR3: CASSQDRSRLSNTEAFF. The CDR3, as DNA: TGTGCCAGCAGCCAAGATAGGTCGAGGCTCTCGAACACTGAAGCTTTCTTT.

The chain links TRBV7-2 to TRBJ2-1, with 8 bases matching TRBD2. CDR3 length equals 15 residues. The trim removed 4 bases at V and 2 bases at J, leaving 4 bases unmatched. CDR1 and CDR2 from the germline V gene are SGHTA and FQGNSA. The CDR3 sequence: CASSYSGTTYNEQFF. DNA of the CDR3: TGTGCCAGCAGCTATAGCGGGACCACCTACAATGAGCAGTTCTTC.

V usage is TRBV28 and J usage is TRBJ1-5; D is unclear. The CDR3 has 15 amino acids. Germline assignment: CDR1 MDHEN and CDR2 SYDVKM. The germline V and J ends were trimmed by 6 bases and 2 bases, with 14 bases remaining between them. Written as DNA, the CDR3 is TGTGCCAGCAGGGAAGGAGTGATTGGCAATCAGCCCCAGCATTTT. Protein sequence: CASREGVIGNQPQHF.

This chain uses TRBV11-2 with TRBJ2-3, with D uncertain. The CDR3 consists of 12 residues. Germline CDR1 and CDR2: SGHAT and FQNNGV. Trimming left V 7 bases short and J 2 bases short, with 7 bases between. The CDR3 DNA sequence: TGTGCCAGCACCCCCTCCACAGATACGCAGTATTTT. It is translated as CASTPSTDTQYF.

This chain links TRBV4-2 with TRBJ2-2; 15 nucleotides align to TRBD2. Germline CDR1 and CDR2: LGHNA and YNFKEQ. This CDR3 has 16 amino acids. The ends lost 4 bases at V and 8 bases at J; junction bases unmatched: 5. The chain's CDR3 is CASSPRTSGRVGELFF. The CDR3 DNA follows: TGTGCCAGCAGCCCACGGACTAGCGGGAGGGTGGGGGAGCTGTTTTTT.

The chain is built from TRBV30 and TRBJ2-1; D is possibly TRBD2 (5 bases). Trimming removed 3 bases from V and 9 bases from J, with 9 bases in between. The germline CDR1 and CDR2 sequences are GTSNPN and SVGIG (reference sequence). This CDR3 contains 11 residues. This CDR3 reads CAWRRGSEQFF. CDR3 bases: TGTGCCTGGAGGCGAGGGAGTGAGCAGTTCTTC.

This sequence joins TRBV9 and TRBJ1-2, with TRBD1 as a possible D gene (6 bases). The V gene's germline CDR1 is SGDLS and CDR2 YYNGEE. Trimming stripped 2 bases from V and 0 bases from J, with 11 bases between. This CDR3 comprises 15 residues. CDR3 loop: CASSVGAGANYGYTF. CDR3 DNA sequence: TGTGCCAGCAGCGTCGGGGCAGGGGCTAACTATGGCTACACCTTC. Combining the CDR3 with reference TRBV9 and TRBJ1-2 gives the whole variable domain DSGVTQTPKHLITATGQRVTLRCSPRSGDLSVYWYQQSLDQGLQFLIQYYNGEERAKGNILERFSAQQFPDLHSELNLSSLELGDSALYFCASSVGAGANYGYTFGSGTRLTVV.

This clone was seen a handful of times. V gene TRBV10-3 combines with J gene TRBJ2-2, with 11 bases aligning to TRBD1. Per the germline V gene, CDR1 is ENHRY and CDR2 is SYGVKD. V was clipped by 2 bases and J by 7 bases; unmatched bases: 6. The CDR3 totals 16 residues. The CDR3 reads CAISEPGTGGHGELFF. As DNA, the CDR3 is TGTGCCATCAGTGAGCCTGGGACAGGGGGTCACGGGGAGCTGTTTTTT.

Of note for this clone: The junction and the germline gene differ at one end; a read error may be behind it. CDR3 sequence reads: CASSLTSGILETQYF. The CDR3 nucleotides are TGTGCCAGCAGCCTAACTAGCGGGATTTTAGAGACCCAGTACTTC. V is TRBV7-3 and J is TRBJ2-5; 10 bases line up with TRBD2. Germline V lookup: CDR1 SGHTA, CDR2 FQGTGA. The CDR3 runs to 15 residues.

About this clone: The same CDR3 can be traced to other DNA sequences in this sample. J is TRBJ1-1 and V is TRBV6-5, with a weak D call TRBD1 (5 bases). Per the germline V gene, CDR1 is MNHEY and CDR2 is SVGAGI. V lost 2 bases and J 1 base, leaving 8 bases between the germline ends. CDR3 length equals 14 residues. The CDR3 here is CASSYGGGNTEAFF. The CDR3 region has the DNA TGTGCCAGCAGTTACGGGGGGGGGAACACTGAAGCTTTCTTT.

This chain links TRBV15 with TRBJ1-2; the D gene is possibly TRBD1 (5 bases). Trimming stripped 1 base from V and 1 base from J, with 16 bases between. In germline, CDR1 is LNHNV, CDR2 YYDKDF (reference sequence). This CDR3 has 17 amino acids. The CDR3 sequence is CATSRVPDPGLNYGYTF. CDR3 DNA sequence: TGTGCCACCAGCAGAGTTCCGGACCCGGGACTTAACTATGGCTACACCTTC.

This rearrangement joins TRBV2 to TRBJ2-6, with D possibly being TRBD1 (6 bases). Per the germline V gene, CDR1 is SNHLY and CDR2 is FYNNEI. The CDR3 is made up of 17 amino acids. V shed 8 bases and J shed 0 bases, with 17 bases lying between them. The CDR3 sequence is CASGDRTVHSGANVLTF. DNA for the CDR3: TGTGCCAGCGGAGACAGGACAGTTCACTCTGGGGCCAACGTCCTGACTTTC.

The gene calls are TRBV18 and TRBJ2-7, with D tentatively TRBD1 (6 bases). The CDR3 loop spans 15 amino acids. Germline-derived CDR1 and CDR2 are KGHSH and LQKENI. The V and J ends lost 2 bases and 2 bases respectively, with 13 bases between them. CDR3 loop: CASSPAAGEAYEQYF. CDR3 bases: TGTGCCAGCTCACCAGCGGCAGGGGAAGCCTACGAGCAGTACTTC.

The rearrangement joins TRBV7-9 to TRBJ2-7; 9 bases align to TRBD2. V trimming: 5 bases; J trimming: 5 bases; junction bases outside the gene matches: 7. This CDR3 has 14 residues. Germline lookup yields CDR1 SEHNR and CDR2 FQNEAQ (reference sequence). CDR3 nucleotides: TGTGCCAGCAGCCCTGGGCGGGAGGGCCACGAGCAGTACTTC. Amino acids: CASSPGREGHEQYF.

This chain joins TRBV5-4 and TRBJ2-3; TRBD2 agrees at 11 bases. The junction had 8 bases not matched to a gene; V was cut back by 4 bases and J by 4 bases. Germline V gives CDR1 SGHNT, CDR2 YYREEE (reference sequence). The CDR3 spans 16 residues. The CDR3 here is CASSQDSGRAADTQYF. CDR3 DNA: TGTGCCAGCAGCCAGGATAGCGGGAGGGCCGCAGATACGCAGTATTTT.

CDR3 residues: CASSRNSQDTEAFF. The DNA of the CDR3 is TGTGCCAGCAGCCGTAATAGTCAGGACACTGAAGCTTTCTTT. The chain recombines TRBV6-6 with TRBJ1-1; D unclear. CDR1 and CDR2 (germline): MNHNY, SVGAGI (reference sequence). The length of the CDR3 is 14 residues. V was trimmed by 6 bases and J by 3 bases, leaving 14 bases between them.

CDR3 DNA: TGTGCCAGCAGCCTAAGTGATGCCCTAAGCAACATTCAGTACTTC. Translated, it gives CASSLSDALSNIQYF. The chain uses TRBV9 and TRBJ2-4; D is unclear. The CDR3 totals 15 residues. V lost 4 bases, J lost 7 bases, and 18 bases lay in between. The germline V gene has CDR1 SGDLS and CDR2 YYNGEE.